This is a list of T cell receptor beta chains from one sample in a study of cytomegalovirus exposure and HLA in healthy donors. Sequenced by immunoSEQ multiplex PCR; TCRdb stores in-frame clones only, minus some. The sample holds some 95,000 clones; 65% to 80% are singletons and the top ten take about a sixth. The sample taken for sequencing was PBMCs. The source is a woman younger than 35 in good health and CMV-seropositive. CDR3s include the opening cysteine and the closing phenylalanine or tryptophan. The order of the fields is clone size, J gene, V gene, D gene, CDR3 DNA, CDR3 protein. A D gene is named only where the DNA matches it firmly. A row's size may be missing; if present it is once, few, many or a size class.

>-|TRBJ2-1|TRBV5-1|TRBD1
TGCGCCAGCAGCTTGGGTCAGGGGGAATACAATGAGCAGTTCTTC
CASSLGQGEYNEQFF
>-|TRBJ1-2|TRBV6-5|-
TGTGCCAGCAGTTACGGCCAGGCACCCTATGGCTACACCTTC
CASSYGQAPYGYTF
>-|TRBJ2-1|TRBV9|-
TGTGCCAGCCAAGGGGGTAGCGAGTACAATGAGCAGTTCTTC
CASQGGSEYNEQFF
>-|TRBJ1-1|TRBV30|TRBD1
TGTGCCTGGAGTGAGGGGGCCCCCCATGAAGCTTTCTTT
CAWSEGAPHEAFF
>-|TRBJ2-7|TRBV5-1|TRBD1
TGCGCCAGCAGCCCCGGGACAGGGACCCCCCGAATGAACTACGAGCAGTACTTC
CASSPGTGTPRMNYEQYF
>-|TRBJ1-5|TRBV6-6|TRBD1
TGTGCCAGCAGGGTACAGGGGCCGAATCAGCCCCAGCATTTT
CASRVQGPNQPQHF
>once|TRBJ2-5|TRBV18|TRBD2
TGTGCCAGCTCACCTCTAGCGGGACTTCCCCCTTTGAAAGAGACCCAGTACTTC
CASSPLAGLPPLKETQYF
>-|TRBJ2-5|TRBV11-2|TRBD1
TGTGCCAGCAGCTTCGGACAGGCGCTACAAGAGACCCAGTACTTC
CASSFGQALQETQYF
>-|TRBJ1-1|TRBV2|-
TGTGCCAGCAGTGTTAGGACAATGAACACTGAAGCTTTCTTT
CASSVRTMNTEAFF
>few|TRBJ1-5|TRBV19|TRBD1
TGTGCCAGTAGTGCCACCAGGGGGCAATATCAGCCCCAGCATTTT
CASSATRGQYQPQHF
>-|TRBJ1-5|TRBV19|-
TGTGCCAGTAGTACCCAGGGCGGCGGCAATCAGCCCCAGCATTTT
CASSTQGGGNQPQHF
>-|TRBJ2-7|TRBV25-1|TRBD2
TGTGCCAGCAGTGAACCTAGCGGGAACTCCTACGAGCAGTACTTC
CASSEPSGNSYEQYF
>-|TRBJ1-5|TRBV27|-
TGTGCCAGCAGTCCCGGGAATAGCAATCAGCCCCAGCATTTT
CASSPGNSNQPQHF
>-|TRBJ2-7|TRBV30|-
TGTGCCTGGAGTTCTGGGGGCCCCTACGAGCAGTACTTC
CAWSSGGPYEQYF
>few|TRBJ1-2|TRBV15|-
TGTGCCACCAGCAGAGACCGAGCCGTACGTGGCTACACCTTC
CATSRDRAVRGYTF
>few|TRBJ2-7|TRBV7-2|-
TGTGCCAGCAGTTCTGGACAGCCCGGATCCTACGAGCAGTACTTC
CASSSGQPGSYEQYF
>-|TRBJ2-1|TRBV6-6|-
TGTGCCAGCATCCCGGACGGGAATTGGAGCAATGAGCAGTTCTTC
CASIPDGNWSNEQFF
>few|TRBJ1-2|TRBV27|TRBD1
TGTGCCAGCAGTTTATCCGGGACAGGGAATGGCTACACCTTC
CASSLSGTGNGYTF
>-|TRBJ2-7|TRBV27|-
TGTGCCAGCAGTTTACGGGTATTGAACTCCGAGCAGTACTTC
CASSLRVLNSEQYF
>-|TRBJ2-2|TRBV5-1|-
TGCGCCAGCAGCTCGCAGGGAACCGGGGAGCTGTTTTTT
CASSSQGTGELFF
>few|TRBJ2-1|TRBV6-1|-
TGTGCCAGCAGTGAAGTCAGTAGCCCCAATGAGCAGTTCTTC
CASSEVSSPNEQFF
>-|TRBJ2-5|TRBV6-1|TRBD2
TGTGCCAGCAGTGATAACCCTAGCGGGGGGCCCCCCCAAGAGACCCAGTACTTC
CASSDNPSGGPPQETQYF
>-|TRBJ1-1|TRBV27|-
TGTGCCAGCAGTTTATCGGCGGGGCGAGGAGCTTTCTTT
CASSLSAGRGAFF
>-|TRBJ2-7|TRBV6-5|-
TGTGCCAGCAACCCCGACTACTCCTACGAGCAGTACTTC
CASNPDYSYEQYF
>-|TRBJ2-3|TRBV4-3|TRBD2
TGCGCCAGCAGCCAAACTAGCGGGGGGGACCGGGATACGCAGTATTTT
CASSQTSGGDRDTQYF
>-|TRBJ1-6|TRBV7-8|-
TGTGCCAGCAGCACAGGCGGCAGGGAACGGTCACCCCTCCACTTT
CASSTGGRERSPLHF
>-|TRBJ1-2|TRBV28|-
TGTGCCAGCAGCCTCTTGAGCGATGGCTACACCTTC
CASSLLSDGYTF
>-|TRBJ1-1|TRBV21-1|-
TGTGCCAGCAGCAAGTCCTCCGACAGGGGGCGGACTGAAGCTTTCTTT
CASSKSSDRGRTEAFF
>few|TRBJ2-5|TRBV11-2|TRBD2
TGTGCCAGCAGTCGCGGGCCAGCGGGGGGGCCGATAAAGACCCAGTACTTC
CASSRGPAGGPIKTQYF
>-|TRBJ2-3|TRBV27|-
TGTGCCAGCAGTCCTGGACTGTTAACAGATACGCAGTATTTT
CASSPGLLTDTQYF